A single sample is the source of the 19 T cell receptor beta chains below, sequenced in a study of blood T cell repertoires in COVID-19. Sequenced by immunoSEQ multiplex PCR; TCRdb stores in-frame clones only, minus some. This sample has around 42,000 clones; around 89% occur once, and the top ten carry 3.7%. Material: peripheral blood. These receptors were collected from a human donor in a cohort sampled during active COVID-19.

This clone appeared a few times. The chain is built from TRBV27 and TRBJ1-2, with a tentative D call TRBD1 (5 bases). V lost 2 bases and J 2 bases, leaving 9 bases between the germline ends. The germline V gene has CDR1 MNHEY and CDR2 SMNVEV (reference sequence). The CDR3 sequence is 14 residues long. The CDR3 spells CASSLRQNNYGYTF. The CDR3, as DNA: TGTGCCAGCAGTTTAAGACAGAACAACTATGGCTACACCTTC.

V and J are TRBV3-1 (or the pseudogene TRBV3-2) and TRBJ1-5; TRBD1 is a possible D gene (5 bases). The germline V and J ends were trimmed by 2 bases and 5 bases, with 10 bases remaining between them. Germline CDR1 reads LGHDT; CDR2 reads YNNKEL (reference sequence). The CDR3 has 14 amino acids. CDR3 nucleotide sequence: TGTGCCAGCAGCCAAAGGGGCGGCGATCAGCCCCAGCATTTT. Translating it yields CASSQRGGDQPQHF.

This clone was observed a few times. This sequence joins TRBV27 and TRBJ2-7; 7 bases are a match to TRBD1. The CDR3 is made up of 15 amino acids. V lost 0 bases and J lost 2; bases outside the gene matches: 4. CDR1 MNHEY and CDR2 SMNVEV come from the germline V gene (reference sequence). DNA of the CDR3: TGTGCCAGCAGTTTATCGGGACAGAGACCCTACGAGCAGTACTTC. The encoded protein is CASSLSGQRPYEQYF.

This clone was recorded only once. The V gene is TRBV4-1, the J gene TRBJ1-1; a weak D match, TRBD1 (6 bases). This CDR3 has 15 residues. Trimming removed 4 bases from V and 0 bases from J, with 12 bases in between. Germline V lookup: CDR1 MGHRA, CDR2 YSYEKL. CDR3 sequence (DNA): TGCGCCAGCAGCCGGGGGCGACAGCTGAACACTGAAGCTTTCTTT. Protein: CASSRGRQLNTEAFF.

J is TRBJ2-2 and V is TRBV18, with D possibly TRBD1 on 7 matching bases. CDR3 size: 16 residues. V was clipped by 3 bases and J by 1 base, with 12 bases between them. Germline V gene lookup returns CDR1 KGHSH and CDR2 LQKENI. DNA of the CDR3: TGTGCCAGCTCACCCGGGGGACAGCAGAACACCGGGGAGCTGTTTTTT. Protein sequence: CASSPGGQQNTGELFF.

The V gene is TRBV5-1, the J gene TRBJ2-2; D perhaps matches TRBD2 (6 bases). Trimming stripped 8 bases from V and 0 bases from J, with 20 bases between. From germline, CDR1 is SGHRS and CDR2 YFSETQ. The CDR3 totals 17 residues. The CDR3 sequence: CASYTQGRGTNTGELFF. Written as DNA, the CDR3 is TGCGCCAGTTATACCCAGGGACGCGGGACGAACACCGGGGAGCTGTTTTTT.

This chain joins TRBV14 and TRBJ2-7, with 10 bases matching TRBD1. This CDR3 has 15 residues. Germline loops: CDR1 SGHDN, CDR2 FVKESK. V gave up 3 bases and J gave up 7 bases; unmatched junction bases: 9. The CDR3 spells CASSHARQGAREQYF. CDR3 bases: TGTGCCAGCAGCCATGCCCGACAGGGGGCGAGGGAGCAGTACTTC.

This clone was picked up one time. In DNA form, the CDR3 reads TGCGCCAGCAGCCAAGCGACTAGCGGGTTCTCCTACGAGCAGTACTTC. Amino acids: CASSQATSGFSYEQYF. The gene calls are TRBV4-1 and TRBJ2-7; TRBD2 matches 10 bases. Trimming at V came to 1 base and at J to 0 bases, leaving 3 bases not matched to a gene. The CDR3 runs to 16 residues. CDR1 and CDR2 from the germline V gene are MGHRA and YSYEKL.

The chain joins TRBV14 to TRBJ1-2; 10 bases line up with TRBD1. CDR1 and CDR2 from the germline V gene are SGHDN and FVKESK. This CDR3 has 15 amino acids. V shed 3 bases, J shed 4 bases, and the junction held 5 bases outside the gene matches. The CDR3 sequence is CASSQRQGAVYGYTF. The CDR3 nucleotides are TGTGCCAGCAGCCAGCGACAGGGGGCTGTCTATGGCTACACCTTC.

The chain links TRBV14 to TRBJ2-6; TRBD2 is a possible D gene (6 bases). The V end lost 3 bases, the J end lost 4 bases, and 22 bases lay between the germline ends. This CDR3 comprises 19 residues. In germline, CDR1 is SGHDN, CDR2 FVKESK. The CDR3 reads CASSHLGTSWGAGANVLTF. CDR3 DNA: TGTGCCAGCAGCCATCTGGGGACTTCGTGGGGCGCCGGGGCCAACGTCCTGACTTTC.

V is TRBV27 and J is TRBJ1-6; the D is unclear. The CDR3 spans 15 residues. Trimming removed 2 bases from V and 8 bases from J, with 13 bases in between. Germline-derived CDR1 and CDR2 are MNHEY and SMNVEV (reference sequence). For the CDR3, the DNA is TGTGCCAGCAGTTTAAGTTCTATTCCGGATTCACCCCTCCACTTT. Encoded protein: CASSLSSIPDSPLHF.

The chain joins TRBV29-1 to TRBJ1-5; 10 nucleotides match TRBD1. Germline V gene lookup returns CDR1 SQVTM and CDR2 ANQGSEA. The CDR3 loop spans 15 amino acids. Trimming removed 5 bases from V and 7 bases from J; junction bases left unmatched: 11. The CDR3 sequence: CSVLMGTGVRQPQHF. For the CDR3, the DNA is TGCAGCGTTTTGATGGGGACAGGGGTTAGACAGCCCCAGCATTTT.

This chain links TRBV5-1 with TRBJ1-5; D ambiguous. Germline V CDR1 and CDR2: SGHRS, YFSETQ. The V gene lost 0 bases and the J gene lost 1 base, with 8 bases spanning the gap. This CDR3 is 15 amino acids long. Here the CDR3 reads CASSLGTGSNQPQHF. CDR3 DNA: TGCGCCAGCAGCTTGGGGACGGGAAGCAATCAGCCCCAGCATTTT.

This clone was seen more than once but under ten times. This chain links TRBV18 with TRBJ1-5; 7 nucleotides line up with TRBD1. In germline, CDR1 is KGHSH, CDR2 LQKENI. The CDR3 is made up of 13 amino acids. Trimming cost V 4 bases and J 5 bases; bases outside gene matches: 2. The CDR3 sequence: CASSLDRDQPQHF. CDR3 bases: TGTGCCAGCTCACTCGACAGGGATCAGCCCCAGCATTTT.

The V and J genes are TRBV6-5 and TRBJ2-7; 8 nucleotides line up with TRBD1. The CDR3 covers 14 residues. CDR1 and CDR2 (germline): MNHEY, SVGAGI. V was clipped by 2 bases and J by 6 bases; unmatched bases: 6. The CDR3 loop reads CASSYALTGGEQYF. The DNA of the CDR3 is TGTGCCAGCAGTTACGCCCTAACAGGGGGCGAGCAGTACTTC.

The rearrangement joins TRBV29-1 to TRBJ2-7; the D gene is possibly TRBD1 (5 bases). Trimming removed 1 base at V and 9 bases at J, with 16 bases between. Germline V gene sequence: CDR1 SQVTM, CDR2 ANQGSEA. This CDR3 has 13 residues. The CDR3: CSVEVDSSRGQYF. The CDR3, as DNA: TGCAGCGTTGAAGTTGACAGCTCCCGCGGGCAGTACTTC.

V and J are TRBV4-3 and TRBJ1-4; possibly TRBD1 for D (5 bases). The CDR3 extends over 15 amino acids. From germline, CDR1 is LGHNA and CDR2 YSLEER. The ends were cut back, 3 bases at V and 7 bases at J, with 15 bases in the middle. CDR3 loop: CASSQSQGGTEKLFF. DNA of the CDR3: TGCGCCAGCAGCCAGAGCCAGGGTGGAACTGAAAAACTGTTTTTT.

DNA for the CDR3: TGTGCCAGCAGTTACCACAGAACCTACGAGCAGTACTTC. Protein sequence: CASSYHRTYEQYF. This chain joins TRBV6-2 or TRBV6-3 and TRBJ2-7; D ambiguous. The germline CDR1 and CDR2 sequences are MNHEY and SVGEGT. This CDR3 comprises 13 residues. Trimming pared 2 bases from V and 2 bases from J, leaving 7 bases between.

The V call is TRBV29-1, the J call TRBJ2-3; TRBD1 matches 7 bases. Germline V gene sequence: CDR1 SQVTM, CDR2 ANQGSEA. The ends lost 4 bases at V and 5 bases at J; junction bases unmatched: 9. CDR3 length equals 14 residues. The CDR3 reads CSVGGGTLGDTQYF. The CDR3 DNA reads TGCAGCGTTGGAGGGGGCACTTTGGGAGATACGCAGTATTTT.